The entry below gives a single T cell receptor beta chain sequence along with its context. How the authors handled the data: The authors estimated nucleated cell counts from reference gene primer amplification. Sequencing used immunoSEQ multiplex PCR; TCRdb keeps in-frame clones, though not all of them. V and J calls and clone size come straight from that table; D and trimming were deduced from the DNA. The sample shows fewer than 250,000 clones, roughly nine tenths of them seen only once. These data come from a study of blood T cell repertoires in COVID-19. The V gene lost 6 bases and the J gene lost 4 bases, with 12 bases spanning the gap. CDR1 and CDR2 from the germline V gene are MDHEN and SYDVKM. This CDR3 is built from 13 residues.

The V and J genes are TRBV28 and TRBJ1-2, with no clear D. The TCR was taken from a man between 35 and 55 years old with acute or convalescent COVID-19. Material: peripheral blood. CDR3 DNA sequence: TGTGCCAGCAGATTGGGAAGCGGCTATGGCTACACCTTC. Translation gives CASRLGSGYGYTF.